Listed below are T cell receptor beta chains from one sample, sequenced in a study of blood T cell repertoires in COVID-19. Assay: immunoSEQ multiplex PCR; the TCRdb copy retains only in-frame clones and omits some. This sample has 150,000 to 200,000 clones, with around 87% found just once. Sequenced: peripheral blood. Every receptor here comes from a man aged 18 to 30 with acute or convalescent COVID-19. CDR3s include the opening cysteine and the closing phenylalanine or tryptophan. Each record gives: V gene, D gene, J gene, clone size, CDR3 DNA, CDR3 protein. D genes are given only for firm matches. Clone size is shown for a subset of rows, as once, few, many or a class of expanded clone.

V: TRBV20-1; D: -; J: TRBJ1-1; size: -; DNA: TGCAGTGCTAGGGGGCATGAAGCTTTCTTT; CDR3: CSARGHEAFF
V: TRBV3-1/TRBV3-2; D: TRBD1; J: TRBJ1-5; size: -; DNA: TGTGCCAGCAGCCAAGGGACAGGGGGCTCTCAGCCCCAGCATTTT; CDR3: CASSQGTGGSQPQHF
V: TRBV15; D: -; J: TRBJ1-5; size: -; DNA: TGTGCCACCAGCAGAGATGCAGGGGGCAATCAGCCCCAGCATTTT; CDR3: CATSRDAGGNQPQHF
V: TRBV19; D: TRBD1; J: TRBJ2-1; size: -; DNA: TGTGCCAGTAGTGAATCAGGGGGTAGTCAATGGCAGTTCTTC; CDR3: CASSESGGSQWQFF
V: TRBV5-6; D: -; J: TRBJ1-3; size: -; DNA: TGTGCCAGCAGCAGAAACGCAGGGGCATACGTTGGAAACACCATATATTTT; CDR3: CASSRNAGAYVGNTIYF
V: TRBV7-8; D: TRBD2; J: TRBJ2-1; size: -; DNA: TGTGCCAGCAGTTCCGGGGGGGCGAGCTCCTACAATGAGCAGTTCTTC; CDR3: CASSSGGASSYNEQFF
V: TRBV6-6; D: TRBD2; J: TRBJ2-5; size: -; DNA: TGTGCCAGCAGTCACGGGACTAGCGGGGACCCCCAAGAGACCCAGTACTTC; CDR3: CASSHGTSGDPQETQYF
V: TRBV28; D: -; J: TRBJ1-1; size: -; DNA: TGTGCCAGCTCACAGGGAATTGAAGCTTTCTTT; CDR3: CASSQGIEAFF
V: TRBV5-1; D: TRBD1; J: TRBJ2-2; size: -; DNA: TGCGCCAGCCGAGAGGGACAGGCAAGGTCCGGGGAGCTGTTTTTT; CDR3: CASREGQARSGELFF
V: TRBV6-4; D: TRBD1; J: TRBJ1-6; size: -; DNA: TGTGCCAGCGCCGGGACAGCTAATTCACCCCTCCACTTT; CDR3: CASAGTANSPLHF
V: TRBV7-7; D: TRBD2; J: TRBJ2-3; size: -; DNA: TGTGCCAGCAGCTCCGGACTAGCGGTCACAGATACGCAGTATTTT; CDR3: CASSSGLAVTDTQYF
V: TRBV5-1; D: -; J: TRBJ2-5; size: -; DNA: TGCGCCATCAACACCCTGTACCAAGAGACCCAGTACTTC; CDR3: CAINTLYQETQYF
V: TRBV24-1; D: TRBD1; J: TRBJ2-5; size: -; DNA: TGTGCCACCAGTGGGGACAGGGTAGAGACCCAGTACTTC; CDR3: CATSGDRVETQYF
V: TRBV15; D: TRBD2; J: TRBJ2-1; size: -; DNA: TGTGCCACCAGCAGGGGGCTAGCGGGGACCTACAATGAGCAGTTCTTC; CDR3: CATSRGLAGTYNEQFF
V: TRBV5-5; D: -; J: TRBJ1-3; size: -; DNA: TGTGCCAGCAGCTGGGGCGGAGACAGGCTAATAGGAAACACCATATATTTT; CDR3: CASSWGGDRLIGNTIYF
V: TRBV9; D: -; J: TRBJ2-3; size: -; DNA: TGTGCCAGCAGCGTAAGGGGGGGGACAAGCAGAGATACGCAGTATTTT; CDR3: CASSVRGGTSRDTQYF
V: TRBV18; D: TRBD1; J: TRBJ1-1; size: -; DNA: TGTGCCAGCTCACAAGGGACAGGCCAGATCACTGAAGCTTTCTTT; CDR3: CASSQGTGQITEAFF
V: TRBV18; D: -; J: TRBJ2-2; size: -; DNA: TGTGCCAGCTCACCTCTCCTGAGGCAGGGAAACACCGGGGAGCTGTTTTTT; CDR3: CASSPLLRQGNTGELFF
V: TRBV24-1; D: -; J: TRBJ1-5; size: -; DNA: TGTGCCACCGGGGGTGGGGGCCATCAGCCCCAGCATTTT; CDR3: CATGGGGHQPQHF
V: TRBV4-2; D: TRBD2; J: TRBJ2-3; size: few; DNA: TGTGCCAGCAGCCAAGCCCCCCTAGCGGGGGTTACAACAGATACGCAGTATTTT; CDR3: CASSQAPLAGVTTDTQYF
V: TRBV9; D: TRBD1; J: TRBJ2-4; size: few; DNA: TGTGCCAGCAGCCCAGGACAGGGATTGGACATTCAGTACTTC; CDR3: CASSPGQGLDIQYF
V: TRBV30; D: -; J: TRBJ2-7; size: -; DNA: TGTGCCTGGAAACAGTCCCCCTACGAGCAGTACTTC; CDR3: CAWKQSPYEQYF
V: TRBV4-1; D: -; J: TRBJ2-3; size: -; DNA: TGCGCCAGCAGCCAAGGTGGCAGGGCTCGAACCCGAGATACGCAGTATTTT; CDR3: CASSQGGRARTRDTQYF
V: TRBV23-1; D: -; J: TRBJ1-4; size: -; DNA: TGCGCCAGCAGGCCGACAGGACCCAATGAAAAACTGTTTTTT; CDR3: CASRPTGPNEKLFF
V: TRBV4-1; D: -; J: TRBJ2-7; size: -; DNA: TGCGCCAGCAGCCAATCGGAGGCCGGCTACGAGCAGTACTTC; CDR3: CASSQSEAGYEQYF
V: TRBV2; D: -; J: TRBJ1-2; size: -; DNA: TGTGCCAGCACCTTACAAGGAGGTGGCTACACCTTC; CDR3: CASTLQGGGYTF
V: TRBV11-2; D: -; J: TRBJ1-3; size: -; DNA: TGTGCCAGCAGCTTAGTCACAGGGTCCACTGGAAACACCATATATTTT; CDR3: CASSLVTGSTGNTIYF
V: TRBV4-2; D: -; J: TRBJ1-5; size: -; DNA: TGTGCCAGCAGCCAAGACGTTGCAAAGAGGCAGCCCCAGCATTTT; CDR3: CASSQDVAKRQPQHF
V: TRBV5-5; D: TRBD1; J: TRBJ1-1; size: -; DNA: TGTGCCAGCAGCAGACCGGGACAGCTTGAAGCTTTCTTT; CDR3: CASSRPGQLEAFF
V: TRBV4-1; D: TRBD1; J: TRBJ1-5; size: -; DNA: TGCGCCAGCAGCCCAAACAGGGGACAGCCCCAGCATTTT; CDR3: CASSPNRGQPQHF
V: TRBV6-5; D: -; J: TRBJ1-1; size: -; DNA: TGTGCCAGCACCAGATCTGGACAGAACACTGAAGCTTTCTTT; CDR3: CASTRSGQNTEAFF
V: TRBV5-8; D: -; J: TRBJ1-5; size: few; DNA: TGTGCCAGCAGCTTTTGGGGCCGACGGGATCAGCCCCAGCATTTT; CDR3: CASSFWGRRDQPQHF
V: TRBV5-1; D: TRBD1; J: TRBJ1-1; size: -; DNA: TGCGCCAGCAGCCCAGGGACAGCCGGGGGAAAAACTGAAGCTTTCTTT; CDR3: CASSPGTAGGKTEAFF
V: TRBV27; D: -; J: TRBJ2-3; size: -; DNA: TGTGCCAGTACGGACAGTCTCACAGATACGCAGTATTTT; CDR3: CASTDSLTDTQYF
V: TRBV7-9; D: TRBD1; J: TRBJ2-3; size: -; DNA: TGTGCCAGCAGCTTCCGACAGGGGGCAATAGATACGCAGTATTTT; CDR3: CASSFRQGAIDTQYF
V: TRBV7-9; D: -; J: TRBJ1-1; size: -; DNA: TGTGCCAGCAGCCATGTTGAAGCTTTCTTT; CDR3: CASSHVEAFF
V: TRBV28; D: -; J: TRBJ2-6; size: -; DNA: TGTGCCAGCCATCAGGGAACTGGGGCCAACGTCCTGACTTTC; CDR3: CASHQGTGANVLTF
V: TRBV10-2; D: TRBD1; J: TRBJ2-7; size: once; DNA: TGCGCCAGCAGTTTACCCGGGACAGACTACGAGCAGTACTTC; CDR3: CASSLPGTDYEQYF
V: TRBV5-1; D: -; J: TRBJ2-1; size: -; DNA: TGCGCCAGCAGCTTGGGGGACAACCGATACAATGAGCAGTTCTTC; CDR3: CASSLGDNRYNEQFF
V: TRBV24-1; D: -; J: TRBJ1-5; size: -; DNA: TGTGCCACCAGTCAGGGCAGCAATCAGCCCCAGCATTTT; CDR3: CATSQGSNQPQHF
V: TRBV24-1; D: -; J: TRBJ2-1; size: -; DNA: TGTGCCACCGGAGATTCACTAGAGCAGTTCTTC; CDR3: CATGDSLEQFF
V: TRBV2; D: TRBD1; J: TRBJ1-5; size: few; DNA: TGTGCCAGCAGTGAAGCCAGACAGGGAGGTAGCAATCAGCCCCAGCATTTT; CDR3: CASSEARQGGSNQPQHF
V: TRBV6-6; D: -; J: TRBJ1-5; size: -; DNA: TGTGCCAGCAGTTACAGCCCAGGGACTAATCAGCCCCAGCATTTT; CDR3: CASSYSPGTNQPQHF
V: TRBV7-8; D: -; J: TRBJ1-5; size: -; DNA: TGTGCCAGCAGCTTAAGGACACCTTATAGCAATCAGCCCCAGCATTTT; CDR3: CASSLRTPYSNQPQHF
V: TRBV5-1; D: -; J: TRBJ2-3; size: -; DNA: TGCGCCAGCAGCTTGGCGACGGGGGTTTACACAGATACGCAGTATTTT; CDR3: CASSLATGVYTDTQYF
V: TRBV5-1; D: TRBD1; J: TRBJ2-1; size: -; DNA: TGCGCCAGCAGACAAGGACAGGGCGGGTACAATGAGCAGTTCTTC; CDR3: CASRQGQGGYNEQFF
V: TRBV27; D: TRBD1; J: TRBJ2-1; size: -; DNA: TGTGCCAGCAGTTTATCTCCAGGGGGAAATGAGCAGTTCTTC; CDR3: CASSLSPGGNEQFF
V: TRBV7-2; D: -; J: TRBJ2-1; size: -; DNA: TGTGCCAGCAGAAACGGAGGGACCGGTGAGCAGTTCTTC; CDR3: CASRNGGTGEQFF
V: TRBV7-8; D: TRBD1; J: TRBJ1-1; size: -; DNA: TGTGCCAGCAGCCCGGGACAGGGCAGTCAAGCTGAAGCTTTCTTT; CDR3: CASSPGQGSQAEAFF
V: TRBV4-1; D: -; J: TRBJ1-6; size: -; DNA: TGCGCCAGCAGCCAAGGTTTGGTTAGCTCCTATAATTCACCCCTCCACTTT; CDR3: CASSQGLVSSYNSPLHF